One sample yielded the 23 T cell receptor beta chains listed below, sequenced in a study of T cell responses to AZD1222 COVID-19 vaccine. Sequenced by immunoSEQ multiplex PCR; TCRdb stores in-frame clones only, minus some. Of 100,000 to 120,000 clones detected, around 85% appear once; the ten largest clones hold roughly 4.5%. Here the sequenced sample was peripheral blood, taken on day 0 of AZD1222 vaccination. Receptors originate from an adult in good health.

The chain recombines TRBV6-5 with TRBJ2-5, with D uncertain. Germline V gives CDR1 MNHEY, CDR2 SVGAGI. CDR3 length: 14 residues. With 8 bases removed from V and 2 bases from J, the gap between germline ends came to 15 bases. CDR3 protein: CASCKGWSQETQYF. The CDR3 DNA follows: TGTGCCAGCTGTAAGGGATGGAGTCAAGAGACCCAGTACTTC.

The V gene is TRBV18, the J gene TRBJ2-1; D remains ambiguous. The V end was cut by 3 bases, the J end by 9 bases, with 18 bases between. This CDR3 region has 15 residues. Per the germline V gene, CDR1 is KGHSH and CDR2 is LQKENI. CDR3 nucleotides: TGTGCCAGCTCACCTAACGAAGGCCTTTCCACTGAGCAGTTCTTC. Translation: CASSPNEGLSTEQFF.

The chain joins TRBV6-5 to TRBJ2-1; 9 bases fit TRBD1. CDR3 size: 12 residues. Germline V lookup: CDR1 MNHEY, CDR2 SVGAGI. The junction had 4 bases not matched to a gene; V was cut back by 10 bases and J by 6 bases. The CDR3 here is CATRQGGNEQFF. The CDR3 DNA is TGTGCCACCAGACAGGGGGGCAATGAGCAGTTCTTC.

The rearrangement uses TRBV27 and TRBJ1-6; 7 bases agree with TRBD1. CDR1 is MNHEY, CDR2 SMNVEV, per germline (reference sequence). V lost 0 bases, J lost 9 bases, and 8 bases stayed unmatched. This CDR3 spans 16 amino acids. The CDR3 DNA reads TGTGCCAGCAGTTTATCGATCTACAGGGGATCTTCACCCCTCCACTTT. Translating it yields CASSLSIYRGSSPLHF.

This rearrangement joins TRBV7-2 to TRBJ2-1; 12 nucleotides align to TRBD2. The CDR3 has 16 amino acids. The V and J ends lost 1 base and 3 bases, in that order; junction bases with no gene match: 1. CDR1 is SGHTA and CDR2 is FQGNSA in the germline V gene. This CDR3 is CASSLVGLAGYNEQFF. For the CDR3, the DNA is TGTGCCAGCAGCTTAGTGGGACTAGCGGGCTACAATGAGCAGTTCTTC.

This rearrangement joins TRBV6-5 to TRBJ2-2; D tentatively reads TRBD1 or TRBD2 (7 bases each). V shed 7 bases and J shed 5 bases, with 17 bases lying between them. Germline V gives CDR1 MNHEY, CDR2 SVGAGI. The CDR3 consists of 15 residues. CDR3 amino acids: CASTPGGVGTGELFF. CDR3 nucleotide sequence: TGTGCCAGCACTCCAGGGGGGGTCGGTACCGGGGAGCTGTTTTTT.

The V and J genes are TRBV10-2 and TRBJ2-7; TRBD2 agrees at 9 bases. This CDR3 is 16 amino acids long. J was trimmed by 5 bases and V by 8 bases; bases with no gene match: 16. Germline V gene lookup returns CDR1 WSHSY and CDR2 SAAADI. The CDR3 coding sequence is TGCGCCAGCGGCCCGGCGGGAGGGCCGGTTGGGGACGAGCAGTACTTC. This encodes CASGPAGGPVGDEQYF.

This clone was observed a single time. Here the CDR3 DNA reads TGTGCCAGCAGCGTAGTGGAAGGGTTCGGGGAGCTGTTTTTT. Encoded protein: CASSVVEGFGELFF. The V and J genes are TRBV9 and TRBJ2-2; no clear D gene. This CDR3 has 14 residues. The germline gives CDR1 SGDLS, CDR2 YYNGEE. V dropped 0 bases and J dropped 7 bases, with 10 bases sitting between them.

The count of this clone is one. V usage is TRBV28 and J usage is TRBJ1-5; D is perhaps TRBD1 (6 bases). V gave up 6 bases and J gave up 9 bases, with 15 bases separating them. Germline CDR1 is MDHEN and CDR2 is SYDVKM. The CDR3 length is 13 residues. This CDR3 is CASRKQGPGPQHF. CDR3 sequence (DNA): TGTGCCAGCAGAAAACAGGGCCCGGGGCCCCAGCATTTT.

This chain uses TRBV7-2 with TRBJ1-1, with D possibly being TRBD1 (5 bases). Trimming took 11 bases from V and 1 from J, leaving 17 bases between them. Germline lookup yields CDR1 SGHTA and CDR2 FQGNSA. CDR3 length: 14 residues. CDR3 in DNA: TGTGCCCAAAGCACTGCCGGGGGGAACACTGAAGCTTTCTTT. It encodes CAQSTAGGNTEAFF.

The V call is TRBV7-9, the J call TRBJ1-4, with TRBD1 matching over 7 bases. Trimming at V came to 2 bases and at J to 6 bases, leaving 6 bases not matched to a gene. The CDR3 spans 15 residues. Looked up from germline, CDR1 is SEHNR and CDR2 is FQNEAQ (reference sequence). The CDR3 spells CASSLPGGGYEKLFF. The CDR3 DNA sequence: TGTGCCAGCAGCTTACCAGGGGGAGGATATGAAAAACTGTTTTTT.

The chain combines TRBV20-1 with TRBJ2-1; possibly TRBD1 or TRBD2 for D (5 bases each). Trimming removed 3 bases from V and 6 bases from J, with 9 bases in between. The CDR3 is 12 residues long. Germline CDR1 and CDR2: DFQATT and SNEGSKA (reference sequence). DNA of the CDR3: TGCAGTGCTAGTTGGGGGTCCAATGAGCAGTTCTTC. It yields the protein CSASWGSNEQFF.

The chain carries TRBV28 and TRBJ2-2; no reliable D call. Trimming shortened V by 7 bases and J by 5 bases, and 11 bases separated the two germline ends. The CDR3 spans 13 residues. The germline V gene encodes CDR1 MDHEN and CDR2 SYDVKM. CDR3 sequence: CASIKTSTGELFF. The CDR3 nucleotides read TGTGCCAGCATCAAAACGAGTACCGGGGAGCTGTTTTTT.

The chain uses TRBV5-5 and TRBJ1-4; D perhaps matches TRBD1 (6 bases). Trimming stripped 3 bases from V and 1 base from J, with 13 bases between. Germline CDR1 SGHKS, CDR2 YYEKEE (reference sequence). The CDR3 has 16 residues. CDR3 DNA sequence: TGTGCCAGCAGCTGGCGCGAGGGGGGAACTAATGAAAAACTGTTTTTT. It specifies CASSWREGGTNEKLFF.

This clone was seen a few times. The chain recombines TRBV12-5 with TRBJ1-4; D uncertain. The CDR3 consists of 16 residues. Germline V gene lookup returns CDR1 LGHNT and CDR2 FRNRAP. Trimming pared 2 bases from V and 8 bases from J, leaving 18 bases between. As DNA, the CDR3 is TGTGCTAGTGGTTTGCCCAAGGACGGTCGTGACGAAAAACTGTTTTTT. This translates into CASGLPKDGRDEKLFF.

This chain connects TRBV13 to TRBJ1-2; D gene unclear. Germline values: CDR1 PRHDT, CDR2 FYEKMQ (reference sequence). Trimming left V 5 bases short and J 3 bases short, with 10 bases between. This CDR3 comprises 13 residues. CDR3 sequence: CASSPRVDYGYTF. CDR3 DNA: TGTGCCAGCAGCCCAAGGGTTGACTATGGCTACACCTTC.

This clone was observed a single time. The V and J genes are TRBV19 and TRBJ2-7, with D perhaps TRBD2 (6 bases). This CDR3 has 14 residues. V lost 5 bases, J lost 6 bases, and 17 bases lay in between. The germline V gene encodes CDR1 LNHDA and CDR2 SQIVND (reference sequence). DNA of the CDR3: TGTGCCAGTAGTCTTACAGGAGGGGCGGGCGAGCAGTACTTC. Protein product: CASSLTGGAGEQYF.

The chain combines TRBV5-4 with TRBJ1-2, with 10 bases fitting TRBD1. V trimming: 3 bases; J trimming: 8 bases; junction bases outside the gene matches: 7. CDR3 length: 14 amino acids. Germline CDR1 reads SGHNT; CDR2 reads YYREEE (reference sequence). The DNA for the CDR3 is TGTGCCAGCAGCTACCTGACAGGGGGCGGGGGCTACACCTTC. Translating it yields CASSYLTGGGGYTF.

The chain uses TRBV30 and TRBJ2-1; the D gene could be TRBD1 or TRBD2 (5 bases each). V was shortened by 2 bases and J by 10 bases, with 12 bases between the two germline ends. The CDR3 is made up of 12 amino acids. Germline CDR1 and CDR2: GTSNPN and SVGIG (reference sequence). The CDR3 DNA follows: TGTGCCTGGAGTAGAGGGGTTAAGGAGCAGTTCTTC. Amino acid sequence: CAWSRGVKEQFF.

The chain is built from TRBV9 and TRBJ2-1; possible D gene TRBD2, 6 bases. Trimming took 4 bases from V and 0 from J, leaving 17 bases between them. The CDR3 spans 17 residues. From germline, CDR1 is SGDLS and CDR2 YYNGEE. The CDR3 region is CASSQTPGGSSYNEQFF. In DNA, the CDR3 is TGTGCCAGCAGCCAAACTCCCGGGGGAAGCTCCTACAATGAGCAGTTCTTC.

The V and J genes are TRBV19 and TRBJ1-6, with 7 positions matching TRBD1. Germline loops: CDR1 LNHDA, CDR2 SQIVND (reference sequence). Trimming took 5 bases from V and 5 from J; bases not matched to a gene: 6. This CDR3 has 15 amino acids. CDR3 bases: TGTGCCAGTAGTCCCCGGGACAGCAATAATTCACCCCTCCACTTT. Translating gives CASSPRDSNNSPLHF. The full variable domain, in which reference TRBV19 and TRBJ1-6 provide the parts outside the CDR3, is DGGITQSPKYLFRKEGQNVTLSCEQNLNHDAMYWYRQDPGQGLRLIYYSQIVNDFQKGDIAEGYSVSREKKESFPLTVTSAQKNPTAFYLCASSPRDSNNSPLHFGNGTRLTVT.

This clone was seen more than once but under ten times. CDR3 sequence (DNA): TGTGCCAGCACCCTCGGCCGGGGAGATGAGCAGTACTTC. Its translation: CASTLGRGDEQYF. The rearrangement uses TRBV2 and TRBJ2-7, with a weak D call TRBD2 (5 bases). The CDR3 has 13 residues. Trimming removed 7 bases from V and 7 bases from J, with 17 bases in between. The germline CDR1 and CDR2 sequences are SNHLY and FYNNEI.

The chain carries TRBV5-1 and TRBJ2-2, with TRBD1 matching 8 bases. Per germline, CDR1 SGHRS and CDR2 YFSETQ. The V segment lost 4 bases and the J segment 3 bases; nucleotides outside the gene matches: 14. The length of the CDR3 is 18 residues. The CDR3 sequence: CASSEWTGRIGDTGELFF. In DNA, the CDR3 is TGCGCCAGCAGCGAATGGACAGGGAGGATTGGGGACACCGGGGAGCTGTTTTTT.